Listed here are 19 T cell receptor beta chains from one sample, sequenced in a study of tumor and adjacent non-tumor tissue in lung cancer. The library came from three nested PCR rounds adapted from ARM-PCR protocols. TCRdb recomputed calls from the multiplex PCR reads with MiXCR, one row per CDR3 protein. The data contain 110,000 or so distinct CDR3 sequences, roughly 80% of them singletons. No cell sorting was done before RNA was extracted from the tissue. Sequenced: lung tumor tissue. The origin of the receptors is a woman in her sixties with non-small cell lung cancer.

As regards this clonotype: One end of the junction varies from germline; a read error may be responsible. This rearrangement joins TRBV11-3 to TRBJ2-3, with 11 bases that match TRBD1. The V gene's germline CDR1 is SGHNT and CDR2 YENEEA. This CDR3 comprises 15 residues. The CDR3: CANSPGTGGTDTQYF. In DNA, the CDR3 is TGCGCCAACAGCCCAGGGACAGGGGGGACAGATACGCAGTATTTT.

To note about this clonotype: A much more abundant neighbour one base away suggests this may be a read error. The genes are TRBV6-1 and TRBJ2-2, with D possibly TRBD2 on 6 matching bases. This CDR3 is built from 14 residues. Trimming stripped 10 bases from V and 4 bases from J, with 16 bases between. Per the germline V gene, CDR1 is MNHNS and CDR2 is SASEGT. The CDR3 protein is CANKAGRSTGELFF. The CDR3 nucleotides are TGTGCCAATAAGGCGGGGCGGAGCACCGGGGAGCTGTTTTTT.

In this sample, this clonotype turned up once. Its ends do not fully match the called genes, so a read error is possible. The CDR3 here is CASSWGRRGYEQYF. For the CDR3, the DNA is TGTGCAAGCAGTTGGGGTCGCAGAGGATACGAGCAGTACTTC. V and J are TRBV11-2 and TRBJ2-7; no firm D call. CDR3 length: 14 amino acids. Germline-derived CDR1 and CDR2 are SGHAT and FQNNGV.

The chain combines TRBV6-1 with TRBJ1-2; 7 bases map to TRBD1. V lost 1 base, J lost 14 bases, and 13 bases stayed unmatched. CDR3 length: 14 amino acids. Germline CDR1 MNHNS, CDR2 SASEGT. CDR3 bases: TGTGCCAGCAGTGAAGGACGGACAGGTGCGTCGGGGACCTTC. It codes for CASSEGRTGASGTF.

The chain has TRBV11-2 and TRBJ2-2; D may match TRBD1 or TRBD2 (7 bases each). CDR1 is SGHAT, CDR2 FQNNGV, per germline. V shed 4 bases and J shed 2 bases, with 17 bases lying between them. The CDR3 extends over 17 amino acids. The CDR3 sequence: CASSYPQGGRNTGELFF. As DNA, the CDR3 is TGTGCCAGCAGCTATCCCCAGGGGGGGCGAAACACCGGGGAGCTGTTTTTT.

Worth noting for this clonotype: Mismatch with germline at one junction end may stem from a read error. The rearrangement joins TRBV11-1 to TRBJ1-1; the D gene is possibly TRBD1 (5 bases). Germline assignment: CDR1 SGHAT and CDR2 FQDESV (reference sequence). The CDR3 loop spans 13 amino acids. The CDR3 nucleotides are TGTGCCAACAGCCGGGACCTCAACACTGGAGCTTTCTTT. This sequence encodes CANSRDLNTGAFF.

This chain joins TRBV6-6 and TRBJ2-1; D remains unclear. The ends were cut back, 1 base at V and 6 bases at J, with 13 bases in the middle. Germline V CDR1 and CDR2: MNHNY, SVGAGI (reference sequence). The CDR3 is 15 residues long. The CDR3 sequence is CASSYLGRQSNEQFF. In nucleotides, the CDR3 is TGTGCCAGCAGTTACTTGGGCAGACAAAGCAATGAGCAGTTCTTC.

To note about this clonotype: Since a much larger clone is just one base distant, this may be a read error. V and J are TRBV5-4 and TRBJ1-1; the D gene is possibly TRBD1 (5 bases). The CDR3 sequence is 16 residues long. From germline, CDR1 is SGHNT and CDR2 YYREEE (reference sequence). CDR3 sequence reads: CAISFLGARAHTEAFF. The CDR3 DNA reads TGTGCCATCAGCTTCCTAGGGGCGCGGGCCCACACTGAAGCTTTCTTT.

V usage is TRBV12-3 or TRBV12-4 and J usage is TRBJ2-6; D gene uncertain. V was clipped by 9 bases and J by 2 bases, with 23 bases between them. CDR3 length equals 18 residues. CDR3 nucleotides: TGTGCCAGTACCCCTAATACATGGGGATCTACTGGGGCCAACGTCCTGACTTTC. Protein product: CASTPNTWGSTGANVLTF.

A remark on this clonotype: Since no conserved phenylalanine or tryptophan closes the CDR3, a read error is the likely cause. The DNA is omitted, as the CDR3 cannot be located on it reliably, and the CDR3 follows TCRdb's listing. The chain links TRBV6-5 to TRBJ2-7; the listed D gene, TRBD2, was not tested against the DNA. Germline loops: CDR1 MNHEY, CDR2 SVGAGI. The CDR3 is 16 amino acids in total, end residues counted. The CDR3 here is CASSPRSPAGTYEQYL.

This clonotype has only one observation. One base away lies a much larger clone, so this may be a sequencing read error. The CDR3 DNA sequence: TGTGCCAGCAGCCTTGGACTAGCGGGACCTAATGAGCAGTTCTTC. Protein: CASSLGLAGPNEQFF. The rearrangement links TRBV11-2 to TRBJ2-1; 12 nucleotides line up with TRBD2. This CDR3 has 15 amino acids. CDR1 is SGHAT and CDR2 is FQNNGV in the germline V gene. The ends lost 5 bases at V and 7 bases at J; junction bases unmatched: 6.

This clonotype was found many times. The chain employs TRBV6-5 and TRBJ2-3; 10 nucleotides match TRBD2. Per germline, CDR1 MNHEY and CDR2 SVGAGI. This CDR3 is built from 15 residues. The trim removed 2 bases at V and 7 bases at J, leaving 6 bases unmatched. The CDR3 region is CASSYRASGGYTQYF. The DNA of the CDR3 is TGTGCCAGCAGTTACCGGGCTAGCGGGGGATATACGCAGTATTTT.

This clonotype was counted many times. The chain uses TRBV6-2 or TRBV6-3 and TRBJ2-6; no reliable D call. Between the trimmed V and J ends, which lost 2 bases and 0 bases, there was a span of 5 bases. CDR1 and CDR2 from the germline V gene are MNHEY and SVGEGT. CDR3 length equals 15 residues. The CDR3 nucleotides read TGTGCCAGCAGTTACCGGAGCTCTGGGGCCAACGTCCTGACTTTC. This encodes CASSYRSSGANVLTF.

Comments on this clonotype: The conserved phenylalanine or tryptophan is not found at the CDR3 terminus, so this likely reflects a read error. Written as DNA, the CDR3 is TGCAACGTTGTGGGCCAAAGAGCCGGCGAGCAGTACTTA. Translating gives CNVVGQRAGEQYL. The J gene is TRBJ2-7, the V gene TRBV29-1, with D unclear. Germline lookup yields CDR1 SQVTM and CDR2 ANQGSEA. The CDR3 runs 13 residues.

Turning to this clonotype: At one boundary the junction diverges from the germline segment, which might be a read error. This rearrangement joins TRBV11-2 to TRBJ2-7; 13 bases align to TRBD2. The CDR3 spans 15 residues. The germline V gene encodes CDR1 SGHAT and CDR2 FQNNGV. The CDR3 region is CASSYGTSGNYEQYF. Written as DNA, the CDR3 is TGTGCTAGCAGCTACGGGACTAGCGGGAACTACGAGCAGTATTTC.

This clonotype was observed a handful of times. A much bigger clone sits one base away, suggesting this may be a read error. The chain employs TRBV6-5 and TRBJ2-3; D unresolved. Per the germline V gene, CDR1 is MNHEY and CDR2 is SVGAGI. This CDR3 contains 15 residues. For the CDR3, the DNA is TGTGCCAGCAGTTACTCAGATAGGCGCACAGATACGCAGTTTTTT. Its protein is CASSYSDRRTDTQFF.

With regard to this clonotype: One end of the junction fails to match germline, which may point to a read error. This chain links TRBV20-1 with TRBJ1-2; D unresolved. The CDR3 extends over 13 amino acids. The germline CDR1 and CDR2 sequences are DFQATT and SNEGSKA (reference sequence). The CDR3, as DNA: TGCTGTGCTCCACCCGGCGGCTACTATGGTTACACCTTC. As protein: CCAPPGGYYGYTF.

This clonotype has only a few counts. V is TRBV28 and J is TRBJ2-1; possibly TRBD1 for D (6 bases). The CDR3 spans 11 residues. The germline V gene encodes CDR1 MDHEN and CDR2 SYDVKM. V was shortened by 6 bases and J by 13 bases, with 13 bases between the two germline ends. The CDR3 is CASRDRKYQFF. The CDR3 region has the DNA TGTGCCAGCAGAGACAGGAAATATCAGTTCTTC.

This clonotype has a handful of counts. This CDR3 fails to terminate in the conserved phenylalanine or tryptophan, so it likely reflects a read error. CDR3 in amino acids: CASSLDGGNQPQHL. The CDR3 DNA follows: TGTGCCAGCAGCCTAGACGGGGGGAATCAGCCCCAGCATCTT. This chain links TRBV6-5 with TRBJ1-5; the D gene is possibly TRBD1 (5 bases). This CDR3 comprises 14 residues. Per the germline V gene, CDR1 is MNHEY and CDR2 is SVGAGI. Trimming removed 6 bases from V and 4 bases from J, with 13 bases in between.